This T cell receptor beta chain stems from a study of cytomegalovirus exposure and HLA in healthy donors. The PCR had 60 Vbeta and 13 Jbeta primers. Libraries were prepared by immunoSEQ multiplex PCR; TCRdb keeps only in-frame clonotypes and omits some of them. The sample yields tens of thousands of clones, of which the top ten take up about 1.1%. Worth noting for this clone: Its antigen is not identified.

V was pared by 1 base and J by 2 bases, with 12 bases between. The germline gives CDR1 SEHNR, CDR2 FQNEAQ (reference sequence). This CDR3 contains 16 residues. Overall study results and limits: Analyses of presence/absence relied on an assumption of roughly uniform sequencing depth across donors. It was fewer than 200 TCR beta chains that were listed as cytomegalovirus-associated. Researchers reported that a few CMV-associated chains were confirmed in vitro as CMV antigen-specific.

The chain carries TRBV7-9 and TRBJ2-1, with TRBD2 as a possible D gene (6 bases). The sequence was collected from a woman aged 30 to 39 in good health and CMV-seronegative. Sequences were obtained from PBMCs. CDR3 sequence reads: CASSLGGGAPYNEQFF. DNA for the CDR3: TGTGCCAGCAGCTTAGGAGGCGGGGCCCCCTACAATGAGCAGTTCTTC.